Below, 3 T cell receptor beta chains from the same sample are listed, as sequenced in a study of T-cell reconstitution after alpha-beta-depleted transplantation in children (dated by TCRdb to the mid-2010s). Reading the label with the study, this specimen's treatment or condition is: allogeneic hematopoietic cell transplantation with graft depleted of TCRalphabeta T cells and CD19 B cells. Preparation of the library involved PCR. The instrument was an Illumina HiSeq 2500. To normalize quantification of the TCRbeta repertoire, the TCR libraries were built with molecular barcoding that relied on unique molecular identifiers. TCRdb applied fastp at Q25 and MiXCR to the public reads, then kept only in-frame beta chains. Each CDR3 protein appears once, grouped with its most common genes and DNA. Recorded for this sample are roughly 98,000 distinct CDR3 sequences; roughly 16% of them occurred a single time. 15% to 20% of the sample is held by the ten biggest clonotypes.

Sequenced material: PBMCs, mostly from graft donor cells, taken 180 days after TCRalphabeta/CD19-depleted stem cell transplant. The receptors derive from a male patient aged 2-9 years who had a stem cell transplant for acute lymphoblastic leukemia, so the T cells may come from the graft donor.

This clonotype was detected only a few times. The V and J genes are TRBV3-1 and TRBJ1-1, with TRBD1 matching 8 bases. J was trimmed by 6 bases and V by 3 bases; bases with no gene match: 6. This CDR3 has 14 residues. Germline-derived CDR1 and CDR2 are LGHDT and YNNKEL (reference sequence). CDR3 in DNA: TGTGCCAGCAGCCACTCAGGGGGCCTAGCTGAAGCTTTCTTT. This gives the protein CASSHSGGLAEAFF.

V is TRBV4-3 and J is TRBJ1-1; D possibly corresponds to TRBD1 (5 bases). With 4 bases removed from V and 0 bases from J, the gap between germline ends came to 15 bases. The CDR3 consists of 16 residues. Germline V gene sequence: CDR1 LGHNA, CDR2 YSLEER. CDR3 sequence (DNA): TGCGCCAGCAGCCGAGATAGACAGAGCATGAACACTGAAGCTTTCTTT. Encoded protein: CASSRDRQSMNTEAFF.

The V gene is TRBV29-1, the J gene TRBJ1-1, with D perhaps TRBD1 (5 bases). The CDR3 runs to 11 residues. The V end was cut by 4 bases, the J end by 5 bases, with 8 bases between. Germline V gene sequence: CDR1 SQVTM, CDR2 ANQGSEA. The CDR3 protein is CSVGGWTEAFF. The CDR3 region has the DNA TGCAGCGTTGGGGGGTGGACTGAAGCTTTCTTT. Using reference TRBV29-1 and TRBJ1-1 for the parts outside the CDR3, the full variable domain is SAVISQKPSRDICQRGTSLTIQCQVDSQVTMMFWYRQQPGQSLTLIATANQGSEATYESGFVIDKFPISRPNLTFSTLTVSNMSPEDSSIYLCSVGGWTEAFFGQGTRLTVV.